This T cell receptor (beta chain) derives from a study of blood T cell repertoires in COVID-19. Overall study context: Spain, Italy and the United States supplied samples that represented acute and convalescent COVID-19.

The repertoire was sequenced with immunoSEQ multiplex PCR; TCRdb's copy has only in-frame clones and lacks some. The sample has roughly 170,000 clones; approximately 80% are singletons. Germline V gene lookup returns CDR1 LGHDT and CDR2 YNNKEL (reference sequence). V lost 4 bases, J lost 8 bases, and 16 bases stayed unmatched. This CDR3 has 16 amino acids. Recruits, aged roughly 18 to 89 years, lived in about two dozen US areas. Cohorts were assigned according to the clinical history that participants reported. The sequence came from a man aged 45-65 years who had recovered from COVID-19. The sample consisted of PBMCs or T cells enriched from blood (not recorded which). The V call is TRBV3-1 (or the pseudogene TRBV3-2), the J call TRBJ1-2; 7 nucleotides align to TRBD1. CDR3 bases: TGTGCCAGCAGCCTCCGGGGGCAGGGGGTACGGCAGGGCTACACCTTC. It is translated as CASSLRGQGVRQGYTF.